These T cell receptor beta chains were read from a single sample in a study of T cells in Graves' hyperthyroidism and ophthalmopathy. A single record per CDR3 protein comes from TCRdb applying MiXCR to the multiplex PCR reads. The table has approximately 380,000 distinct CDR3 sequences, 15% to 20% seen once. Sequencing was carried out using blood. Receptor source: a woman aged 18-35 years with Graves' hyperthyroidism. The CDR3 runs from the conserved cysteine through the conserved F or W. A D gene is named only where the DNA matches it firmly. Clone size is shown for a subset of rows, as once, few, many or a class of expanded clone.

TRBV7-9	TRBJ1-2	NA	many	TGTGCCAGCAGCTTTGGGGCAGGCTATGGCTACACCTTC	CASSFGAGYGYTF
TRBV20-1	TRBJ2-2	NA	few	TGCAGTGCTAGAGACCTGGACAGAAACACCGGGGAGCTGTTTTTT	CSARDLDRNTGELFF
TRBV5-1	TRBJ1-1	NA	few	TGCGCCAGCAGCGCGGAGAGCACTGAAGCTTTCTTT	CASSAESTEAFF
TRBV19	TRBJ2-1	TRBD1	NA	TGTGCCAGTACCGGACAGGGCTGGAATGAGCAGTTCTTC	CASTGQGWNEQFF
TRBV6-1	TRBJ2-2	TRBD2	many	TGTGCCAGCAGTCAAGCGGGGGGGCTCCCCGGGGAGCTGTTTTTT	CASSQAGGLPGELFF
TRBV20-1	TRBJ1-5	NA	many	TGCAGTGCTAGGGGACAAGTGGGGGGCAATCAGCCCCAGCATTTT	CSARGQVGGNQPQHF
TRBV12-3/TRBV12-4	TRBJ2-7	NA	many	TGTGCCAGCAGTTTATCCATTTTCGGGGATAGCTCCTACGAGCAGTACTTC	CASSLSIFGDSSYEQYF
TRBV15	TRBJ2-7	TRBD2	many	TGTGCCACCAGCAGAGATATGGCTAGCGGATACGAGCAGTACTTC	CATSRDMASGYEQYF
TRBV7-9	TRBJ1-1	NA	many	TGTGCCAGCAGCCGAACCCCAGTGAGGACTGAAGCTTTCTTT	CASSRTPVRTEAFF
TRBV12-3/TRBV12-4	TRBJ1-1	NA	many	TGTGCCAGCAGTAACAGGGACATGGCTTTCTTT	CASSNRDMAFF
TRBV2	TRBJ1-1	NA	many	TGTGCCAGCAGTGAAAGTTCAGGGGCCACTGAAGCTTTCTTT	CASSESSGATEAFF